In its sample, the clone carrying this T cell receptor (beta chain) was seen a few times. Its antigen is not identified. These data are taken from a study of OX40 agonist ivuxolimab in advanced cancers. V gave up 4 bases and J gave up 1 base, with 12 bases separating them. Germline CDR1 SGHRS, CDR2 YFSETQ. This CDR3 is 15 amino acids long. Sequenced by immunoSEQ multiplex PCR; TCRdb stores in-frame clones only, minus some. Altogether tens of thousands of clones are present, about 91% being singletons, with the ten largest covering 2% to 2.5%. The study's findings and limits: Doses of 0.1 to 3.0 mg/kg were accompanied by clonal expansion of CD4+ and CD8+ blood T cells by week 6.

Source: CD4+ or CD8+ T cells sorted from blood, taken in a trial of the OX40 agonist ivuxolimab. The sequence was obtained from an adult with an advanced solid tumor such as melanoma, head and neck, liver or kidney cancer. The rearrangement links TRBV5-1 to TRBJ1-3; possibly TRBD1 for D (5 bases). The CDR3 here is CASSPGLLSGNTIYF. For the CDR3, the DNA is TGCGCCAGCAGCCCGGGACTGTTGTCTGGAAACACCATATATTTT.